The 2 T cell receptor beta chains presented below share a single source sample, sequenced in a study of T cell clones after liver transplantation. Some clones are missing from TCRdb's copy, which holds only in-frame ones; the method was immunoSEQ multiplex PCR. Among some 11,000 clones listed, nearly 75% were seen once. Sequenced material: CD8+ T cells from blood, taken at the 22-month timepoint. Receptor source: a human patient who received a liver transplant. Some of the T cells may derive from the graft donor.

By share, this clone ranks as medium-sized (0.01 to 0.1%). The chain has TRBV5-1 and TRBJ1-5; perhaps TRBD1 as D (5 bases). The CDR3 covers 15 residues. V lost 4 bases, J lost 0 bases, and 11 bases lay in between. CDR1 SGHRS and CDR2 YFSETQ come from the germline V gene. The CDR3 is CASSLEGFSNQPQHF. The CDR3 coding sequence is TGCGCCAGCAGCCTCGAGGGGTTTAGCAATCAGCCCCAGCATTTT.

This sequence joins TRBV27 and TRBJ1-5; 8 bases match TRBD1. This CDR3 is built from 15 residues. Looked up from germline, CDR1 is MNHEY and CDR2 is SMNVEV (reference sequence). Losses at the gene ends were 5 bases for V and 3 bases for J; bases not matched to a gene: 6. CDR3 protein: CASSADRGYNQPQHF. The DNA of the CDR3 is TGTGCCAGCAGTGCTGACAGGGGATACAATCAGCCCCAGCATTTT.